This TCR beta chain emerged from a study of T cells in Graves' hyperthyroidism and ophthalmopathy. Study summary: Staff took peripheral blood when the initial diagnosis was made, before any treatment began. Study-wide points: Onset of ophthalmopathy came a median approximately 6.8 months after the model predicted it.

Graves' hyperthyroidism without ophthalmopathy progression within 18 months was termed stable. Each diagnosis was grounded in clinical symptoms, serum thyroxine and TRAb, thyroid ultrasound, and orbital computed tomography. Ten or more counts support this clonotype. Its antigen is not identified. The CDR3 covers 15 residues. The germline gives CDR1 SGHTA, CDR2 FQGNSA. V shed 5 bases and J shed 0 bases, with 11 bases lying between them. From RNA transcripts, TCR beta CDR3 regions were amplified. The HTBI primer set was used in a first-round RT-PCR of the TCR CDR3. TCRdb re-called the multiplex PCR reads through MiXCR, storing one row per CDR3 protein. Of roughly 800,000 distinct CDR3 sequences listed, 38% are singletons.

The clonotype comes from a man aged 18 to 30 with Graves' hyperthyroidism. This chain connects TRBV7-2 to TRBJ1-3, with a possible D match to TRBD1 (5 bases). The sample consisted of blood. The CDR3 DNA sequence: TGTGCCAGCAGCCCCGGGACCGTCTCTGGAAACACCATATATTTT. Amino acids: CASSPGTVSGNTIYF.